Listed below are T cell receptor beta chains from one sample, sequenced in a study of cytomegalovirus exposure and HLA in healthy donors. Generated by immunoSEQ multiplex PCR, the TCRdb table keeps only in-frame clones and is missing some. The table lists some 91,000 clones, around 86% of them singletons. Sample: PBMCs. The origin of the receptors is a man younger than 40 in good health and CMV-seropositive. Both conserved end residues are part of each CDR3. Each record gives: clone size, D gene, J gene, V gene, CDR3 protein, CDR3 DNA. D genes are given only for firm matches. Rows may omit the clone size; those that give it use once, few, many or a size class.

>-|-|TRBJ1-6|TRBV5-4
CASSLSIANSPLHF
TGTGCCAGCAGCTTGAGCATAGCCAATTCACCCCTCCACTTT
>-|-|TRBJ2-7|TRBV27
CASSLRQPYEQYF
TGTGCCAGCAGTTTAAGACAGCCCTACGAGCAGTACTTC
>-|-|TRBJ2-3|TRBV19
CASRRVPTDTQYF
TGTGCCAGTAGACGGGTACCCACAGATACGCAGTATTTT
>-|TRBD1|TRBJ2-7|TRBV4-2
CASSQGGQGSSYEQYF
TGTGCCAGCAGCCAGGGGGGACAGGGGAGCTCCTACGAGCAGTACTTC
>-|TRBD2|TRBJ2-1|TRBV4-1
CASSQLYGRALHEQFF
TGCGCCAGCAGCCAATTGTACGGGAGGGCCCTCCATGAGCAGTTCTTC
>-|-|TRBJ1-4|TRBV19
CASTTTNEKLFF
TGTGCCAGTACCACAACTAATGAAAAACTGTTTTTT
>once|-|TRBJ2-1|TRBV19
CASTSKRYRDEQFF
TGTGCCAGTACCTCGAAACGGTACCGCGATGAGCAGTTCTTC
>-|-|TRBJ2-7|TRBV2
CASSGGTFSYEQYF
TGTGCCAGCAGTGGAGGGACTTTCTCCTACGAGCAGTACTTC
>-|-|TRBJ1-4|TRBV7-9
CASSYVGVGEKLFF
TGTGCCAGCAGCTACGTCGGGGTGGGGGAAAAACTGTTTTTT
>-|-|TRBJ2-5|TRBV7-2
CASSLAAWETQYF
TGTGCCAGCAGCTTAGCGGCATGGGAGACCCAGTACTTC
>-|-|TRBJ1-2|TRBV5-1
CASSFETVDYGYTF
TGCGCCAGCAGCTTTGAGACAGTCGACTATGGCTACACCTTC
>-|TRBD1|TRBJ2-3|TRBV10-3
CAISKGQLSTDTQYF
TGTGCCATCAGTAAGGGACAGCTCAGCACAGATACGCAGTATTTT
>-|-|TRBJ2-2|TRBV7-3
CASSPDNSNTGELFF
TGTGCCAGCAGCCCCGACAATTCGAACACCGGGGAGCTGTTTTTT
>-|TRBD2|TRBJ2-2|TRBV6-1
CASSEGGRISGELFF
TGTGCCAGCAGTGAAGGCGGGAGAATTTCCGGGGAGCTGTTTTTT
>-|TRBD2|TRBJ2-3|TRBV27
CASTTSVSTDTQYF
TGTGCCAGCACCACTAGCGTGAGCACAGATACGCAGTATTTT
>-|-|TRBJ2-1|TRBV7-3
CASSLESFSEQFF
TGTGCCAGCAGCTTAGAGAGTTTTAGTGAGCAGTTCTTC
>-|-|TRBJ2-1|TRBV11-3
CASSNTLGPTNNEQFF
TGTGCCAGCAGTAATACCCTGGGGCCTACAAACAATGAGCAGTTCTTC
>-|TRBD2|TRBJ2-7|TRBV4-1
CASSQESGSEQYF
TGCGCCAGCAGCCAAGAAAGCGGGAGCGAGCAGTACTTC
>-|TRBD1|TRBJ2-5|TRBV4-1
CASSHGTEQETQYF
TGCGCCAGCAGCCACGGGACAGAACAAGAGACCCAGTACTTC
>-|TRBD1|TRBJ1-2|TRBV25-1
CASSEPGQGVYGYTF
TGTGCCAGCAGTGAGCCGGGACAGGGGGTTTATGGCTACACCTTC
>-|-|TRBJ1-1|TRBV6-5
CASSQQRNTEAFF
TGTGCCAGCAGTCAACAGAGGAACACTGAAGCTTTCTTT
>-|TRBD2|TRBJ2-2|TRBV2
CASSGLSGMSTGELFF
TGTGCCAGCAGTGGGCTCAGCGGGATGAGCACCGGGGAGCTGTTTTTT
>-|-|TRBJ2-3|TRBV28
CASKLGQGTDTQYF
TGTGCCAGCAAATTGGGGCAGGGGACAGATACGCAGTATTTT